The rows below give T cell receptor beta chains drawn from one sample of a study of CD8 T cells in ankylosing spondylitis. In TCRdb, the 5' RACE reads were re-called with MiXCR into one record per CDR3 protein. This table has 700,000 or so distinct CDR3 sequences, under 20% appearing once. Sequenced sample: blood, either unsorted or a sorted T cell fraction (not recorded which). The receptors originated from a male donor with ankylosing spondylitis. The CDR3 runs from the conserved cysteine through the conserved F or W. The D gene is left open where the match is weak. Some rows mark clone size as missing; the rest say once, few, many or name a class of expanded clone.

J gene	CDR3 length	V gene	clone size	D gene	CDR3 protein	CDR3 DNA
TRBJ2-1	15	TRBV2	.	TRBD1	CASSERDRGPNEQFF	TGTGCCAGCAGTGAAAGGGACAGGGGGCCGAATGAGCAGTTCTTC
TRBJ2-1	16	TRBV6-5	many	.	CASSRNRDPFYNEQFF	TGTGCCAGCAGCCGCAACCGGGACCCTTTCTACAATGAGCAGTTCTTC
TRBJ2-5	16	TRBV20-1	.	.	CSARGSVSGRRETQYF	TGCAGTGCTAGGGGCTCCGTCTCGGGGCGGCGAGAGACCCAGTACTTC
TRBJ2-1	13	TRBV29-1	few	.	CSVQTTRYNEQFF	TGCAGCGTTCAGACCACTAGATACAATGAGCAGTTCTTC
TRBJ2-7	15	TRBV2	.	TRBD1	CASSERTGGIDEQYF	TGTGCCAGCAGTGAGAGGACAGGGGGGATCGACGAGCAGTACTTC
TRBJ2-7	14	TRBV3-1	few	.	CASSQRARSYEQYF	TGTGCCAGCAGCCAGAGGGCCCGCTCCTACGAGCAGTACTTC
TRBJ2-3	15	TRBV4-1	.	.	CASRQLGTSTDTQYF	TGCGCCAGCCGTCAGCTCGGGACAAGCACAGATACGCAGTATTTT
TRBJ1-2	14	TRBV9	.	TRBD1	CASDSTGRGYGYTF	TGTGCCAGCGACTCGACAGGGAGAGGCTATGGCTACACCTTC
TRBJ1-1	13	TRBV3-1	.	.	CASSQRDFTEAFF	TGTGCCAGCAGCCAAAGGGATTTCACTGAAGCTTTCTTT
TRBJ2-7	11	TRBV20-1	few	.	CSARDYIEQYF	TGCAGTGCTAGAGATTACATCGAGCAGTACTTC
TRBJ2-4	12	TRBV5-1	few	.	CASSLEGNIQYF	TGCGCCAGCAGCTTAGAGGGTAACATTCAGTACTTC
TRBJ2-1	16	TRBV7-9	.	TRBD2	CASSPPLAGVGDEQFF	TGTGCCAGCAGCCCTCCACTAGCGGGAGTAGGTGATGAGCAGTTCTTC
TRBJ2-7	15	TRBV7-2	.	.	CASSLAGLSSYEQYF	TGTGCCAGCAGCTTAGCAGGGCTATCGTCCTACGAGCAGTACTTC
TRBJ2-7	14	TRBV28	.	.	CASSSPGPSNEQYF	TGTGCCAGCAGTTCCCCGGGCCCCTCCAACGAGCAGTACTTC
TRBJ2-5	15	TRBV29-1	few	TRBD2	CSVLWDLTSGRAQYF	TGCAGCGTTCTCTGGGATTTGACTAGCGGGAGGGCCCAGTACTTC
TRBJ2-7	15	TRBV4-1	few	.	CASSPGGEGTYEQYF	TGCGCCAGCAGCCCTGGAGGGGAAGGGACCTACGAGCAGTACTTC
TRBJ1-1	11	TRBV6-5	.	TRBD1	CASSQGGFAFF	TGTGCCAGCAGCCAGGGGGGTTTCGCTTTCTTT
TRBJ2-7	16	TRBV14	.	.	CASSQETAPPVYEQYF	TGTGCCAGCAGCCAAGAGACAGCGCCGCCCGTCTACGAGCAGTACTTC
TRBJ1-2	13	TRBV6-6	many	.	CASSYDGNYGYTF	TGTGCCAGCAGTTACGACGGTAACTATGGCTACACCTTC
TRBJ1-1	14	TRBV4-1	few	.	CASSQDGPRTEAFF	TGCGCCAGCAGCCAAGACGGTCCTCGTACTGAAGCTTTCTTT
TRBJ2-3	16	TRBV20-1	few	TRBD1	CSAPPGQGTSTDTQYF	TGCAGTGCACCCCCGGGACAGGGAACTAGCACAGATACGCAGTATTTT
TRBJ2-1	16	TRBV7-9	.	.	CASSPADRLGYNEQFF	TGTGCCAGCAGCCCCGCCGATCGCTTAGGCTACAATGAGCAGTTCTTC
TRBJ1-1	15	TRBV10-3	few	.	CAISEPGFANTEAFF	TGTGCCATCAGTGAACCAGGGTTTGCGAACACTGAAGCTTTCTTT
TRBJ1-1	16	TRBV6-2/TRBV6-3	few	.	CASSYSLLDRNTEAFF	TGTGCCAGCAGTTACTCCCTATTGGACAGAAACACTGAAGCTTTCTTT
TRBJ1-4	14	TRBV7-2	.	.	CASSLGRANEKLFF	TGTGCCAGCAGCCTGGGCAGGGCTAATGAAAAACTGTTTTTT
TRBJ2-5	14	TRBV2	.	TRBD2	CASIKRGYQETQYF	TGTGCCAGCATTAAGCGGGGGTACCAAGAGACCCAGTACTTC
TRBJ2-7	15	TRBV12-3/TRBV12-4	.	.	CASSSDGESSYEQYF	TGTGCCAGCAGCTCGGATGGAGAGAGCTCCTACGAGCAGTACTTC
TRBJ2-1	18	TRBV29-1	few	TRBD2	CSVEDLRLAGFSYNEQFF	TGCAGCGTTGAAGATCTTAGACTAGCGGGGTTCTCCTACAATGAGCAGTTCTTC
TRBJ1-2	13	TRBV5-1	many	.	CASSLVLGDGYTF	TGCGCCAGCAGCTTGGTCCTGGGGGATGGCTACACCTTC
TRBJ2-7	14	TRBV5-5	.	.	CASSLKADAYEQYF	TGTGCCAGCAGCTTGAAGGCGGACGCCTACGAGCAGTACTTC
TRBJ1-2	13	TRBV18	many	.	CASSPASSYGYTF	TGTGCCAGCTCACCGGCCAGCTCATATGGCTACACCTTC
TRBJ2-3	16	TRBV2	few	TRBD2	CASSVDGTSGAGTQYF	TGTGCCAGCAGTGTCGACGGGACTAGCGGGGCCGGTACGCAGTATTTT
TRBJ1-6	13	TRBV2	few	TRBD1	CASSATGSSPLHF	TGTGCCAGCAGTGCGACAGGGTCCTCACCCCTCCACTTT
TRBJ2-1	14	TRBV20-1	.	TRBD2	CSAILSGRYNEQFF	TGCAGTGCCATCCTTAGCGGGCGATACAATGAGCAGTTCTTC
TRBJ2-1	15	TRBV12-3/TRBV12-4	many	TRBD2	CASSSTSGSRNEQFF	TGTGCCAGCAGTTCGACCAGCGGGAGTCGTAATGAGCAGTTCTTC
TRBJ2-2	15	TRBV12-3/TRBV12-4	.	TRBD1	CASSLATGLDGELFF	TGTGCCAGCAGTTTAGCGACAGGGCTGGACGGGGAGCTGTTTTTT
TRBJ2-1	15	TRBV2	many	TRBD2	CASSAPSGTYNEQFF	TGTGCCAGCAGTGCTCCTAGCGGAACCTACAATGAGCAGTTCTTC
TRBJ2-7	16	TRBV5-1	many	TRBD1	CASSARTGGEIYEQYF	TGCGCCAGCAGCGCCCGGACAGGGGGCGAAATCTACGAGCAGTACTTC
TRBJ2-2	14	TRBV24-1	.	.	CATSVRWETGELFF	TGTGCCACCAGTGTCCGCTGGGAAACCGGGGAGCTGTTTTTT
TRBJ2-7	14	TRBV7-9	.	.	CASSPGGRSLEQYF	TGTGCCAGCAGCCCTGGGGGGCGGTCCCTCGAGCAGTACTTC
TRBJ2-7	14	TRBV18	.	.	CASSIGPGVYEQYF	TGTGCCAGCTCCATCGGCCCCGGGGTTTACGAGCAGTACTTC
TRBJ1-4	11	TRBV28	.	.	CATSGIEKLFF	TGTGCCACGTCAGGAATTGAAAAACTGTTTTTT
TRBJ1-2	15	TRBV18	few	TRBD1	CASSPPDRPNYGYTF	TGTGCCAGCTCACCACCGGACAGGCCTAACTATGGCTACACCTTC